Listed below are T cell receptor beta chains from one sample, sequenced in a study of beta chain features in type 1 diabetes. TCRdb's copy holds only in-frame clones and misses some; the assay was immunoSEQ multiplex PCR. Among 620,000 or so clones listed, roughly a sixth were seen once. The source material was naive CD4+ T cells from blood. All receptors come from a man between 18 and 35 years old in good health. Both conserved end residues are part of each CDR3. A D gene is named only where the DNA matches it firmly. Clone size is not always given. Where it is, it says once, few, many or a class for expanded clones.

clone_size j_call cdr3_length d_call v_call cdr3_aa cdr3_nt
- TRBJ1-1 13 - TRBV9 CASSVGRNTEAFF TGTGCCAGCAGCGTTGGACGGAACACTGAAGCTTTCTTT
- TRBJ1-6 14 - TRBV18 CASSPLEDNSPLHF TGTGCCAGCTCACCACTCGAAGACAACTCACCCCTCCACTTT
few TRBJ2-1 12 - TRBV4-1 CASSQGWGEQFF TGCGCCAGCAGCCAAGGGTGGGGCGAGCAGTTCTTC
few TRBJ1-1 15 - TRBV19 CAPPVPGSWNTEAFF TGTGCCCCCCCCGTTCCGGGGTCTTGGAACACTGAAGCTTTCTTT
- TRBJ2-5 12 - TRBV29-1 CSALPNQETQYF TGCAGCGCTCTCCCGAACCAAGAGACCCAGTACTTC
- TRBJ1-4 14 TRBD1 TRBV10-3 CAIRGDRGPEKLFF TGTGCCATCAGGGGGGACAGGGGACCTGAAAAACTGTTTTTT
- TRBJ2-5 14 TRBD1 TRBV14 CASSDHRGSETQYF TGTGCCAGCAGCGATCACAGGGGGAGCGAGACCCAGTACTTC
- TRBJ2-3 16 TRBD2 TRBV7-8 CASSLDWRGFTDTQYF TGTGCCAGCAGCTTAGACTGGCGGGGGTTTACAGATACGCAGTATTTT
- TRBJ1-5 15 - TRBV6-5 CASSFAARADQPQHF TGTGCCAGCAGTTTCGCGGCCAGGGCAGATCAGCCCCAGCATTTT
- TRBJ2-7 15 - TRBV15 CATSRDPSRSYEQYF TGTGCCACCAGCAGAGATCCGAGCAGGTCCTACGAGCAGTACTTC
- TRBJ2-1 14 - TRBV5-1 CASSLVDPLREQFF TGCGCCAGCAGCTTGGTGGACCCACTTCGGGAGCAGTTCTTC